The present T cell receptor beta chain was sequenced within a study of shared clonotypes between healthy human individuals. V was trimmed by 6 bases and J by 4 bases, leaving 15 bases between them. Germline values: CDR1 MDHEN, CDR2 SYDVKM. The CDR3 covers 14 residues. Deep level was the assay's run setting. TCRdb's copy holds only in-frame clones and misses some; the assay was immunoSEQ multiplex PCR. Of about half a million clones detected, roughly three quarters appear once; the ten largest clones hold around 12%. Overall study findings and caveats: The low donor count limited represented genetic and exposure-history diversity. An effect of sequencing depth on clonotype sharing among donors was expected.

The donors, healthy adults who were HIV-negative, had experienced no recent acute infections or vaccinations. For this clone: Antigen: not known.

The source of this sequence is a middle-aged woman in good health. Some clones in this sample may be carry-over from other donors' samples. The sequenced material came from PBMCs. The rearrangement uses TRBV28 and TRBJ1-1; D perhaps matches TRBD1 (5 bases). The CDR3 reads CASSPGTTRTEAFF. The CDR3 DNA is TGTGCCAGCAGCCCCGGGACCACCCGCACTGAAGCTTTCTTT.